The rows below give T cell receptor beta chains drawn from one sample of a study of T-cell reconstitution after alpha-beta-depleted transplantation in children. Each CDR3 protein is one row after TCRdb ran MiXCR on the PCR reads. The table has 450,000 to 550,000 distinct CDR3 sequences, about an eighth seen once. The input for sequencing was PBMCs, mostly from graft donor cells, taken 180 days after TCRalphabeta/CD19-depleted stem cell transplant. All receptors come from a female patient between 2 and 15 years old who had a stem cell transplant for aplastic anemia, so the T cells may come from the graft donor. Both conserved end residues are part of each CDR3. Fields, in order: D gene, J gene, V gene, clone size, CDR3 protein, CDR3 DNA. A D gene is named only where the DNA matches it firmly. Clone size is given for some rows only: seen once, a few or many times, or a class if the clone is expanded.

-,TRBJ1-5,TRBV28,few,CASSLGGGYGNQPQHF,TGTGCCAGCAGTTTAGGGGGGGGCTACGGCAATCAGCCCCAGCATTTT
TRBD2,TRBJ2-3,TRBV28,few,CASKHGGAGDTQYF,TGTGCCAGCAAACACGGGGGGGCGGGAGATACGCAGTATTTT
-,TRBJ1-2,TRBV4-3,-,CASSQDVPPNPNYGYTF,TGCGCCAGCAGCCAAGATGTCCCCCCAAACCCTAACTATGGCTACACCTTC
-,TRBJ2-3,TRBV4-3,few,CASSPTFEDVWTDTQYF,TGCGCCAGCAGCCCGACCTTTGAAGACGTTTGGACAGATACGCAGTATTTT
-,TRBJ1-1,TRBV7-9,many,CASSPGSNTEAFF,TGTGCCAGCAGCCCCGGATCGAACACTGAAGCTTTCTTT
-,TRBJ2-4,TRBV20-1,few,CSARDTIAKNIQYF,TGCAGTGCGCGGGACACCATAGCCAAAAACATTCAGTACTTC
-,TRBJ1-1,TRBV7-9,few,CASSLSPTFEAFF,TGTGCCAGCAGCTTAAGCCCGACCTTTGAAGCTTTCTTT
-,TRBJ2-3,TRBV5-1,-,CASSRDLKDTQYF,TGCGCCAGCAGCCGGGACTTGAAGGATACGCAGTATTTT
TRBD2,TRBJ2-1,TRBV7-9,-,CASRLAGGAGQFF,TGTGCCAGCCGCTTAGCGGGAGGGGCCGGGCAGTTCTTC
-,TRBJ1-4,TRBV18,-,CASSQQGLSTNEKLFF,TGTGCCAGCTCGCAACAGGGTTTATCGACTAATGAAAAACTGTTTTTT
TRBD1,TRBJ1-1,TRBV4-1,many,CASSQSTGYTEAFF,TGCGCCAGCAGCCAATCGACAGGGTACACTGAAGCTTTCTTT
-,TRBJ2-5,TRBV12-3/TRBV12-4,many,CASSWGETQYF,TGTGCCAGCAGCTGGGGAGAGACCCAGTACTTC
TRBD2,TRBJ2-7,TRBV15,few,CATSEAGGFSYEQYF,TGTGCCACCAGCGAGGCGGGGGGGTTCTCCTACGAGCAGTACTTC
TRBD2,TRBJ2-3,TRBV7-9,few,CASSSGETSGTDTQYF,TGTGCCAGCAGCTCCGGGGAGACTAGCGGCACAGATACGCAGTATTTT
-,TRBJ1-2,TRBV7-2,few,CASSSPEVLNYGYTF,TGTGCCAGCAGCTCCCCGGAGGTCCTGAACTATGGCTACACCTTC
-,TRBJ1-5,TRBV7-2,-,CASSSPGRGGNQPQHF,TGTGCCAGCAGCTCTCCGGGCAGGGGAGGCAATCAGCCCCAGCATTTT
TRBD2,TRBJ2-2,TRBV7-2,-,CASSLGTSVTYTGELFF,TGTGCCAGCAGCTTAGGGACTAGCGTCACTTACACCGGGGAGCTGTTTTTT
-,TRBJ2-1,TRBV12-3/TRBV12-4,few,CASRGRELFF,TGTGCCAGCAGGGGAAGGGAGCTGTTCTTC
-,TRBJ2-3,TRBV18,many,CASSPPSTDTQYF,TGTGCCAGCAGCCCACCCTCCACAGATACGCAGTATTTT
-,TRBJ2-5,TRBV29-1,many,CSVDPSPYQETQYF,TGCAGCGTTGATCCCAGCCCGTACCAAGAGACCCAGTACTTC
TRBD1,TRBJ2-1,TRBV6-2/TRBV6-3,few,CASSGDRSYNEQFF,TGTGCCAGCAGTGGGGACAGGTCTTACAATGAGCAGTTCTTC
TRBD1,TRBJ2-2,TRBV15,-,CAIATRGQGGTGELFF,TGTGCCATCGCTACTCGGGGACAGGGGGGCACCGGGGAGCTGTTTTTT
-,TRBJ1-1,TRBV19,few,CASSTRLSSEAFF,TGTGCCAGTAGTACGAGGCTAAGCTCTGAAGCTTTCTTT
-,TRBJ2-5,TRBV21-1,few,CASSKGGRGDQETQYF,TGTGCCAGCAGCAAAGGGGGCAGGGGGGACCAAGAGACCCAGTACTTC
-,TRBJ2-7,TRBV7-6,-,CASSLIASLLYEQYF,TGTGCCAGCAGCTTAATTGCTAGCCTCCTTTACGAGCAGTACTTC
-,TRBJ2-5,TRBV11-3,many,CAVGTVGQETQYF,TGTGCCGTGGGGACGGTCGGGCAGGAGACCCAGTACTTC
TRBD1,TRBJ2-2,TRBV3-1,-,CASSQEGRGPYNGELFF,TGTGCCAGCAGCCAAGAGGGCAGGGGGCCGTATAACGGGGAGCTGTTTTTT
-,TRBJ2-1,TRBV7-2,few,CASSLEGQSSYNEQFF,TGTGCCAGCAGCTTAGAAGGGCAGAGCTCCTACAATGAGCAGTTCTTC
TRBD1,TRBJ1-2,TRBV5-6,-,CASSWDRDYGYTF,TGTGCCAGCAGTTGGGACAGGGACTATGGCTACACCTTC
-,TRBJ2-7,TRBV28,many,CASKLDRDLWTYEQYF,TGTGCCAGCAAATTGGACCGGGACTTATGGACCTACGAGCAGTACTTC
-,TRBJ2-7,TRBV12-3/TRBV12-4,few,CASSSQTISYEQYF,TGTGCCAGCAGTTCACAAACCATATCCTACGAGCAGTACTTC
-,TRBJ2-5,TRBV27,few,CASSSSLDSQETQYF,TGTGCCAGCAGTTCCTCCCTCGACAGCCAAGAGACCCAGTACTTC
TRBD2,TRBJ2-1,TRBV20-1,many,CSASSLAANLRYNEQFF,TGCAGTGCTAGCAGTCTAGCGGCAAACCTGCGCTACAATGAGCAGTTCTTC
-,TRBJ2-1,TRBV19,-,CASSIGGGSSYNEQFF,TGTGCCAGTAGTATCGGGGGCGGGAGCTCCTACAATGAGCAGTTCTTC
TRBD1,TRBJ2-2,TRBV28,-,CASRSDRGTGELFF,TGTGCCAGCAGGTCGGACAGGGGAACCGGGGAGCTGTTTTTT
-,TRBJ1-1,TRBV18,many,CASSPRRGEAFF,TGTGCCAGCTCACCAAGGAGGGGTGAAGCTTTCTTT
TRBD2,TRBJ2-3,TRBV20-1,few,CSARDNPLGVAGGPRTDTQYF,TGCAGTGCTAGAGATAATCCCCTAGGGGTAGCGGGAGGGCCGAGAACAGATACGCAGTATTTT
TRBD2,TRBJ2-2,TRBV20-1,few,CREASGSRGTGELFF,TGCAGGGAAGCTAGCGGGAGTAGAGGTACCGGGGAGCTGTTTTTT